These 20 T cell receptor beta chains share one sample of origin, sequenced in a study of blood T cell repertoires in COVID-19. Sequenced by immunoSEQ multiplex PCR; TCRdb stores in-frame clones only, minus some. The data contain 70,000 to 75,000 clones, about 86% of them singletons. Sequenced: peripheral blood. Receptors originate from a man between 65 and 85 years old with acute or convalescent COVID-19.

The chain carries TRBV7-2 and TRBJ2-5, with D possibly matching TRBD2 (6 bases). This CDR3 comprises 15 residues. CDR1 is SGHTA, CDR2 FQGNSA, per germline. V lost 1 base and J 4 bases, leaving 13 bases between the germline ends. The CDR3 coding sequence is TGTGCCAGCAGCTTAGGGGGAGTGGGGGGAGAGACCCAGTACTTC. It is translated as CASSLGGVGGETQYF.

V gene TRBV25-1 combines with J gene TRBJ1-2; tentative D call: TRBD1 (6 bases). The CDR3 is 15 amino acids. Germline V gives CDR1 MGHDK, CDR2 SYGVNS. Trimming cost V 3 bases and J 5 bases, with 16 bases left between them. CDR3 residues: CASSDAAGAFYGYTF. In DNA, the CDR3 is TGTGCCAGCAGTGACGCCGCAGGGGCTTTTTATGGCTACACCTTC.

This chain uses TRBV5-1 with TRBJ2-3; D is perhaps TRBD2 (6 bases). The CDR3 consists of 15 residues. With 0 bases removed from V and 6 bases from J, the gap between germline ends came to 14 bases. Germline CDR1 SGHRS, CDR2 YFSETQ. The CDR3: CASSLAGLGHDTQYF. CDR3 in DNA: TGCGCCAGCAGCTTGGCGGGACTGGGGCATGATACGCAGTATTTT.

This sequence joins TRBV24-1 and TRBJ2-1, with D maybe TRBD2 (5 bases). Deletions cut 0 bases from V and 1 base from J, with 15 bases between. The germline CDR1 and CDR2 sequences are KGHDR and SFDVKD. The CDR3 is 18 amino acids. The CDR3 nucleotides are TGTGCCACCAGTGATTTGGGGTCTGGGCGGGCTTCCTACAATGAGCAGTTCTTC. Translation gives CATSDLGSGRASYNEQFF.

This clone was observed once. This chain joins TRBV4-3 and TRBJ1-1, with D perhaps TRBD1 (5 bases). V shed 4 bases and J shed 5 bases, with 14 bases lying between them. There are 14 residues in the CDR3. The V gene's germline CDR1 is LGHNA and CDR2 YSLEER. CDR3 nucleotides: TGCGCCAGCAGCCCCCTGATAGGGGCTACTGAAGCTTTCTTT. Translation: CASSPLIGATEAFF.

Regarding this clone: Other nucleotide sequences in the sample specify the same CDR3. This sequence joins TRBV14 and TRBJ2-5; no reliable D call. The V gene's germline CDR1 is SGHDN and CDR2 FVKESK. Trimming left V 1 base short and J 5 bases short, with 5 bases between. This CDR3 has 12 residues. Here the CDR3 reads CASSQVRETQYF. CDR3 bases: TGTGCCAGCAGCCAAGTGAGGGAGACCCAGTACTTC.

The V and J genes are TRBV6-5 and TRBJ1-2, with 11 bases aligning to TRBD1. The V segment lost 6 bases and the J segment 6 bases; nucleotides outside the gene matches: 9. The CDR3 consists of 15 residues. In germline, CDR1 is MNHEY, CDR2 SVGAGI. The CDR3 DNA reads as TGTGCCAGCAGAGCGGGACAGGGGGTGGCAGATGGCTACACCTTC. This codes for CASRAGQGVADGYTF.

This clone was seen once. V usage is TRBV3-1 (or the pseudogene TRBV3-2) and J usage is TRBJ2-3; D remains unclear. CDR1 and CDR2 (germline): LGHDT, YNNKEL (reference sequence). The CDR3 sequence is 15 residues long. V was pared by 0 bases and J by 5 bases, with 12 bases between. CDR3 nucleotide sequence: TGTGCCAGCAGCCAAGAAATAGCAAGCGTAGATACGCAGTATTTT. The encoded protein is CASSQEIASVDTQYF.

The count of this clone is one. V gene TRBV10-1 combines with J gene TRBJ2-4, with 14 bases aligning to TRBD2. The germline CDR1 and CDR2 sequences are WNHNN and SYGVQD (reference sequence). The CDR3 runs to 16 residues. After removal of 6 bases from V and 5 bases from J, the junction contained 6 bases not matched to a gene. The CDR3 protein is CASSPGLAGEENIQYF. In DNA form, the CDR3 reads TGCGCCAGCAGCCCGGGACTAGCGGGAGAAGAAAACATTCAGTACTTC.

V is TRBV25-1 and J is TRBJ1-1, with D uncertain. The ends were cut back, 4 bases at V and 7 bases at J, with 7 bases in the middle. From germline, CDR1 is MGHDK and CDR2 SYGVNS. CDR3 length equals 11 residues. Here the CDR3 reads CASSALNEAFF. The CDR3, as DNA: TGTGCCAGCAGTGCACTAAATGAAGCTTTCTTT.

The chain joins TRBV24-1 to TRBJ2-6; 7 nucleotides agree with TRBD2. The trim removed 5 bases at V and 2 bases at J, leaving 5 bases unmatched. The CDR3 totals 16 residues. Germline values: CDR1 KGHDR, CDR2 SFDVKD. CDR3 residues: CATSGFGGAGANVLTF. The CDR3 DNA is TGTGCCACCAGTGGCTTTGGGGGGGCTGGGGCCAACGTCCTGACTTTC.

Written as DNA, the CDR3 is TGCGCCAGCAGCTTGGGGATTCGGGGACAGGGCGATGAGCAGTTCTTC. It translates to CASSLGIRGQGDEQFF. The V call is TRBV5-1, the J call TRBJ2-1, with 9 bases matching TRBD1. The CDR3 is made up of 16 amino acids. The V gene end was trimmed by 0 bases and the J gene end by 8 bases; junction bases not matched to a gene: 9. From germline, CDR1 is SGHRS and CDR2 YFSETQ.

This sequence joins TRBV7-3 and TRBJ2-1, with 7 bases identical to TRBD2. Germline CDR1 and CDR2: SGHTA and FQGTGA. V was clipped by 8 bases and J by 6 bases; unmatched bases: 7. The CDR3 totals 13 residues. The CDR3 nucleotides read TGTGCCAGCGCGCGGGAGCCGGGCAATGAGCAGTTCTTC. This encodes CASAREPGNEQFF.

This clone came up a few times. V usage is TRBV9 and J usage is TRBJ1-2, with D unclear. Trimming shortened V by 0 bases and J by 6 bases, and 9 bases separated the two germline ends. CDR1 and CDR2 (germline): SGDLS, YYNGEE. The CDR3 runs 13 residues. The CDR3 spells CASSVAGWDGYTF. The CDR3 bases are TGTGCCAGCAGCGTAGCGGGGTGGGATGGCTACACCTTC.

J is TRBJ2-7 and V is TRBV5-6; TRBD2 agrees at 11 bases. Germline V gene sequence: CDR1 SGHDT, CDR2 YYEEEE. This CDR3 contains 16 residues. V lost 1 base to trimming and J lost 2 bases; unmatched junction nucleotides: 5. CDR3 protein: CASSLYETSGTYEQYF. CDR3 coding DNA: TGTGCCAGCAGCTTGTATGAGACTAGCGGGACCTACGAGCAGTACTTC.

The chain couples TRBV30 to TRBJ1-1, with TRBD1 matching over 7 bases. The CDR3 loop spans 14 amino acids. Per the germline V gene, CDR1 is GTSNPN and CDR2 is SVGIG (reference sequence). Germline trimming cut 5 bases from V and 5 bases from J; bases unmatched to any gene: 11. The CDR3 DNA sequence: TGTGCCTGGGCACCAAGACAGGGTCGGACTGAAGCTTTCTTT. It translates to CAWAPRQGRTEAFF.

The gene calls are TRBV28 and TRBJ1-1; D is perhaps TRBD1 (5 bases). From germline, CDR1 is MDHEN and CDR2 SYDVKM. Trimming shortened V by 7 bases and J by 5 bases, and 20 bases separated the two germline ends. This CDR3 contains 15 residues. In DNA form, the CDR3 reads TGTGCCAGCAACACCCCGGGACCGGCGGGGACTGAAGCTTTCTTT. Translating it yields CASNTPGPAGTEAFF. Together with reference TRBV28 and TRBJ1-1, the CDR3 gives the full variable domain: DVKVTQSSRYLVKRTGEKVFLECVQDMDHENMFWYRQDPGLGLRLIYFSYDVKMKEKGDIPEGYSVSREKKERFSLILESASTNQTSMYLCASNTPGPAGTEAFFGQGTRLTVV.

The chain combines TRBV7-2 with TRBJ2-1; the D gene is possibly TRBD1 (6 bases). V dropped 5 bases and J dropped 9 bases, with 14 bases sitting between them. Germline CDR1 reads SGHTA; CDR2 reads FQGNSA. There are 13 residues in the CDR3. The CDR3 bases are TGTGCCAGCAGCAGAACCGGGACATCTGAGCAGTTCTTC. The encoded protein is CASSRTGTSEQFF.

The V call is TRBV5-6, the J call TRBJ2-3; TRBD1 agrees at 9 bases. This CDR3 comprises 16 residues. Trimming cost V 0 bases and J 5 bases; bases outside gene matches: 7. The germline CDR1 and CDR2 sequences are SGHDT and YYEEEE. CDR3 DNA sequence: TGTGCCAGCAGCTTGGCCCAAGGGACAGGGCAAGATACGCAGTATTTT. This translates into CASSLAQGTGQDTQYF. Combining the CDR3 with reference TRBV5-6 and TRBJ2-3 gives the whole variable domain DAGVTQSPTHLIKTRGQQVTLRCSPKSGHDTVSWYQQALGQGPQFIFQYYEEEERQRGNFPDRFSGHQFPNYSSELNVNALLLGDSALYLCASSLAQGTGQDTQYFGPGTRLTVL.

The J gene is TRBJ2-7, the V gene TRBV6-5, with 10 bases aligning to TRBD1. The ends lost 2 bases at V and 3 bases at J; junction bases unmatched: 4. The CDR3 loop spans 15 amino acids. The V gene's germline CDR1 is MNHEY and CDR2 SVGAGI. The CDR3 DNA follows: TGTGCCAGCAGTTACCGGGGACAGGGGCTCTACGAGCAGTACTTC. Translation gives CASSYRGQGLYEQYF.